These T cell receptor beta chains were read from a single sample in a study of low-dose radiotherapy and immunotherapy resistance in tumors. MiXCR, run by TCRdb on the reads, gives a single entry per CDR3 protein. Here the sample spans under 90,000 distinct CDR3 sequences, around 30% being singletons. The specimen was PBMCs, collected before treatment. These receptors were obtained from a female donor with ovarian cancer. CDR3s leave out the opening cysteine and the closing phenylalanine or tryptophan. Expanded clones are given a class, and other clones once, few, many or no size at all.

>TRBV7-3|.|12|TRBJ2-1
ASSPIAGGDEQF
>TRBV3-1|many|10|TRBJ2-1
ASSPSGDEQF
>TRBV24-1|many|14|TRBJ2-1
ATSGLGDRLNNEQF
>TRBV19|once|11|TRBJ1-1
ASQQGSNTEAF
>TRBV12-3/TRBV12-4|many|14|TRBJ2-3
ASSSLAGGTTDTQY
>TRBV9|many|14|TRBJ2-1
ASSGGLAELDNEQF
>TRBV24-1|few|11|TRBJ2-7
ATRTSGGSEQY
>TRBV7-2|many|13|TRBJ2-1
ASSISGRPYNEQF
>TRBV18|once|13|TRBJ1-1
ASSRGGPLNTEAF
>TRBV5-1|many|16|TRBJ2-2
ASSLKVGGGGGTGELF
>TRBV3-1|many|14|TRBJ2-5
ASSQVLAGVGETQY
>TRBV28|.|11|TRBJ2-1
ASGRQGANEQF
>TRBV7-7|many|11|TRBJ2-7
ASSLDSKDEQY
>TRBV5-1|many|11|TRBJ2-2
ASSLDRGQELF
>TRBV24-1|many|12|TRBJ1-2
ATSEATGYYGYT
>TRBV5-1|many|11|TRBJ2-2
ASSTVNTGELF
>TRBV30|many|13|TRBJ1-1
AWSVGTGTPRQAF
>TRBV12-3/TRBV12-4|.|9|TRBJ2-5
ASRSSGTQY
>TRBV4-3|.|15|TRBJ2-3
ASSREVIAGATDTQY
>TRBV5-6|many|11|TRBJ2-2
ASSLLNTGELF
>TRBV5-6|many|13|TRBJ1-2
ASSFGQVPHYGYT
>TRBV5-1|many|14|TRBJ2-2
ASSFSRSANTGELF
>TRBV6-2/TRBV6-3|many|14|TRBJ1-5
ASRPRQGKSNQPQH
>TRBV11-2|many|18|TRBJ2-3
ASSFSREAGGPSLTDTQY
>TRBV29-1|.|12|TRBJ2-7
SVVGKGGGHEQY
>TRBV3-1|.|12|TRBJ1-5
ASSQGTSNQPQH
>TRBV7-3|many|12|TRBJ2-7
ASSLNDRIGEQY
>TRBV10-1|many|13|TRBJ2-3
ASSESLAETDTQY
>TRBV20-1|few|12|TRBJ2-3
SAIGWDQHVTQY
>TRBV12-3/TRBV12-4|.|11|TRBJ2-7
ASSLVVPDEQY